The clone carrying this TCR beta chain was seen a handful of times. What it recognizes is unknown. With V trimmed by 0 bases and J by 8 bases, 9 bases remained unmatched. The CDR3 sequence is 14 residues long. The germline gives CDR1 DFQATT, CDR2 SNEGSKA (reference sequence). Using its own MiXCR run on the 5' RACE reads, TCRdb lists one record per CDR3 protein. Of about 120,000 distinct CDR3 sequences in the sample, 16% were seen once. This specimen belongs to a study of T-cell memory formation after mild COVID-19. The study's findings and limits: The study detected some responding clones in pre-infection memory, suggesting cross-reactive memory joined.

The V and J genes are TRBV20-1 and TRBJ1-2; 7 bases agree with TRBD1. Input material: PBMCs or a T cell subset sorted from them (not recorded which). This TCR derives from an adult woman who had mild COVID-19 (a few samples of this study predate the infection). Cell type and time point are not known. DNA for the CDR3: TGCAGTGCTAGAGATCCCGGGACAGTATTCGGCTACACCTTC. Amino acids: CSARDPGTVFGYTF.